There are a few counts of the clone carrying this T cell receptor (beta chain). These data come from a study of identical twins. TCRdb called the 5' RACE reads again in MiXCR, with one record for every CDR3 protein. Among 400,000 or so distinct CDR3 sequences listed, approximately 8.8% were seen once. This receptor was identified in a woman in her forties or fifties in good health. Sequenced sample: naive T cells sorted from blood.

This CDR3 is CASSLGRFGSGELFF. The CDR3 DNA reads TGTGCCAGCAGTTTAGGGCGCTTTGGGTCCGGGGAGCTGTTTTTT. The chain has TRBV12-3 or TRBV12-4 and TRBJ2-2; D remains unclear. The CDR3 extends over 15 amino acids. The germline V and J ends were trimmed by 1 base and 6 bases, with 12 bases remaining between them.